This TCR beta chain is from a study of T cells in women clearing cervical HPV infection. About the study: Blood came at first lesion visit for cases, post-clearance for controls. Cases' blood sampling followed lesion detection by median around 150 days (90 to 200). Notes on the study in general: Repertoire richness, not evenness, was significantly elevated in CIN3+ cases versus controls. Combining TCR richness with V gene abundances gave approximately 0.84 AUC.

Clones were sequenced by immunoSEQ multiplex PCR, and TCRdb holds only the in-frame ones, with some missing. Reported are around 20,000 clones; the ten largest clones contain roughly 5.2%. The CDR3 runs 14 residues. Germline V gives CDR1 SGHTA, CDR2 FQGNSA. Turning to this clone: Its antigen is not known. From the germline J gene comes the end of the CDR3, since the read stops 3 residues before it.

This sequence originates from a woman between 18 and 75 years old with a cervical HPV16 infection that either progressed to CIN3+ or cleared (not recorded which). The sample consisted of blood buffy coat. The chain uses TRBV7-2 and TRBJ1-4; D call uncertain. This CDR3 is CASSLAIVNSPLFF. The part of the CDR3 DNA that was read is TGTGCCAGCAGCTTAGCCATAGTTAATTCACCA.